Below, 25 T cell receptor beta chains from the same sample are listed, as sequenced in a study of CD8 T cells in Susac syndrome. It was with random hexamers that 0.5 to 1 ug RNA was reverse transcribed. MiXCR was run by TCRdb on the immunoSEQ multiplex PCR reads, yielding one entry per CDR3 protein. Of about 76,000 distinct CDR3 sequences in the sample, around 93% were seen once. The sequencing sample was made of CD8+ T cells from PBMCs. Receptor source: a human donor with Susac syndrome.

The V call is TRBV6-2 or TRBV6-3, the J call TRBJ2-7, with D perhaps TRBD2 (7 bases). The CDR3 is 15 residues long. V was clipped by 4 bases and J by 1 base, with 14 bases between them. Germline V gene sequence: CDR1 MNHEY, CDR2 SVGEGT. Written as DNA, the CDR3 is TGTGCCAGCAGTTGGAAGGAGGGGGGGTCCTACGAGCAGTACTTC. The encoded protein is CASSWKEGGSYEQYF.

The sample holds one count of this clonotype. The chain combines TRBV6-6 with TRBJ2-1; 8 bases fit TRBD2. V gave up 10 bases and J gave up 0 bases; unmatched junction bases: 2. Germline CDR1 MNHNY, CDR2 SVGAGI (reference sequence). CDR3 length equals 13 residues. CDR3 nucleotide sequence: TGTGCCACCACTAGCGGCTCCTACAATGAGCAGTTCTTC. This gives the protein CATTSGSYNEQFF.

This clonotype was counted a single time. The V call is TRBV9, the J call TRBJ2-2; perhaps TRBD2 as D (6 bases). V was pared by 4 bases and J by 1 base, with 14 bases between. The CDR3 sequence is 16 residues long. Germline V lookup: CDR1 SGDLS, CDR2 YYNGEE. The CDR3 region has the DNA TGTGCCAGCAGCTTCCGGGGGACGGAGAACACCGGGGAGCTGTTTTTT. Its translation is CASSFRGTENTGELFF.

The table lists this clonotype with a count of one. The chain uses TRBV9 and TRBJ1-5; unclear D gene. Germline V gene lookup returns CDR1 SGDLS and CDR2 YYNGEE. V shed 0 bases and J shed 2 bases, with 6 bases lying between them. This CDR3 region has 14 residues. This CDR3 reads CASSVDGGNQPQHF. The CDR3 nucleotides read TGTGCCAGCAGCGTAGACGGAGGCAATCAGCCCCAGCATTTT.

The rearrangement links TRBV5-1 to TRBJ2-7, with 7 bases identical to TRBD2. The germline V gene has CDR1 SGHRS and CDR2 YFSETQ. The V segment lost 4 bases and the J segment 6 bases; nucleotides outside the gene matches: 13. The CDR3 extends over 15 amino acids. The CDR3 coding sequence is TGCGCCAGCAGCCCGCGGAGGGACTACTCCGGCGAGCAGTACTTC. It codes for CASSPRRDYSGEQYF.

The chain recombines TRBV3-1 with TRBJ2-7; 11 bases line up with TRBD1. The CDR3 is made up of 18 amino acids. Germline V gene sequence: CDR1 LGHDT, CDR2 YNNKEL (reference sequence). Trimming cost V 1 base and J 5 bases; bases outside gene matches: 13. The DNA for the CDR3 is TGTGCCAGCAGCCAAGCCCAAACTCGTGGACAGGGGGCACACGAGCAGTACTTC. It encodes CASSQAQTRGQGAHEQYF.

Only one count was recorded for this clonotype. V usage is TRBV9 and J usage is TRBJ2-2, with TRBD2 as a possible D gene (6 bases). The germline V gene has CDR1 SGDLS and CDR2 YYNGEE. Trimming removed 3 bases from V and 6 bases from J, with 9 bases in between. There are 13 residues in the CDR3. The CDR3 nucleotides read TGTGCCAGCAGCGCTAGCGATGCCGGGGAGCTGTTTTTT. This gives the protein CASSASDAGELFF.

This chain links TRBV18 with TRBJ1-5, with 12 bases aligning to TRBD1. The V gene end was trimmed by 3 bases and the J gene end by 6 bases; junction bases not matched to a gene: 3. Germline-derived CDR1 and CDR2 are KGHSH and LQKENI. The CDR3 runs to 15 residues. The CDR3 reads CASSPGTGGFQPQHF. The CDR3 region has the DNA TGTGCCAGCTCACCTGGGACAGGGGGCTTTCAGCCCCAGCATTTT.

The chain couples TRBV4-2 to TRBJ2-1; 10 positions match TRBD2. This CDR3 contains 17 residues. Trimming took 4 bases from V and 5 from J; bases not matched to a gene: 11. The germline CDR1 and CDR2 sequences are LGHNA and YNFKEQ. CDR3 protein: CASSPTPLAGMDNEQFF. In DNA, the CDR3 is TGTGCCAGCAGCCCAACTCCACTAGCGGGAATGGACAATGAGCAGTTCTTC.

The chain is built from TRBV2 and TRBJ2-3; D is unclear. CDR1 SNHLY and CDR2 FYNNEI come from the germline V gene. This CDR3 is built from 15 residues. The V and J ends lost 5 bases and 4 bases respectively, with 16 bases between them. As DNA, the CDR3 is TGTGCCAGCAGTTTAACTGCCCGTGGAGCAGATACGCAGTATTTT. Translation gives CASSLTARGADTQYF.

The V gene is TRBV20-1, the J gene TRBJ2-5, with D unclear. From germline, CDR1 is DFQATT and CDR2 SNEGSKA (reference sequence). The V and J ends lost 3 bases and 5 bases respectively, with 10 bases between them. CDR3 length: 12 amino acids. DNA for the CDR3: TGCAGTGCTAGGGCCACGGCGGAGACCCAGTACTTC. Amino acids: CSARATAETQYF.

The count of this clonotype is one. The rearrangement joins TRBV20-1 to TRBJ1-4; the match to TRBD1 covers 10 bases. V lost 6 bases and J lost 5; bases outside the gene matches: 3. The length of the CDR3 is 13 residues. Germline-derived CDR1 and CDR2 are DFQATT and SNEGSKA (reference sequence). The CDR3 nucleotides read TGCAGTGCCAAGGACAGGGGGAATGAAAAACTGTTTTTT. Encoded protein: CSAKDRGNEKLFF.

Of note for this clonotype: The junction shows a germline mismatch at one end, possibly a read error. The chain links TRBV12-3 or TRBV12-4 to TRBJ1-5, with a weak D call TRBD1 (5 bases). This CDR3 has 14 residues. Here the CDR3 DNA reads TGTGCCAGCAGCTTAGGACAAATTAATCAGCCCCAGCATTTT. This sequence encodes CASSLGQINQPQHF.

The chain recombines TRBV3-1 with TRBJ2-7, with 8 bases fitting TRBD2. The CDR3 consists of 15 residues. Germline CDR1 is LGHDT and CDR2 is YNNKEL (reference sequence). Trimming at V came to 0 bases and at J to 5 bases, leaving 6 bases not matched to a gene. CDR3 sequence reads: CASSQDPSGSNEQYF. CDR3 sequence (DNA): TGTGCCAGCAGCCAAGATCCCAGCGGGAGTAACGAGCAGTACTTC.

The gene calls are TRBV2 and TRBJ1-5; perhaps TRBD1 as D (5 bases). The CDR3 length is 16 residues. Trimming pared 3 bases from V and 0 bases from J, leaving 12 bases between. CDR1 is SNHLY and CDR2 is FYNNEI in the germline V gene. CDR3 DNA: TGTGCCAGCAGTGACGGGGCTCATAGTAGCAATCAGCCCCAGCATTTT. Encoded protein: CASSDGAHSSNQPQHF.

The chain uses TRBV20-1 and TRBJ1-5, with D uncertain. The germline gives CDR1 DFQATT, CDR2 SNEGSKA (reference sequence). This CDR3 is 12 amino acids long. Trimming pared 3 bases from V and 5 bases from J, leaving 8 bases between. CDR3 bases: TGCAGTGCTAGGGACGCGCATCAGCCCCAGCATTTT. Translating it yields CSARDAHQPQHF.

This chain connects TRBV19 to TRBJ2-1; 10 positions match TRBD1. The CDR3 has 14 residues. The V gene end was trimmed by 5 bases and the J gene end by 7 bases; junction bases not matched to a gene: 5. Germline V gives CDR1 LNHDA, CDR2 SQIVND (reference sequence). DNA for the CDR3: TGTGCCAGTAGTTGGGGACAGGGGCGGAATGAGCAGTTCTTC. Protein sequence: CASSWGQGRNEQFF.

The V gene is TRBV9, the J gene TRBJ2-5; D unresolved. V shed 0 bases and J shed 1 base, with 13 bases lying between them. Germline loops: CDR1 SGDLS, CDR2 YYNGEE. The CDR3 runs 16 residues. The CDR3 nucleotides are TGTGCCAGCAGCGTAGGACATCTGGGAAGCCAAGAGACCCAGTACTTC. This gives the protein CASSVGHLGSQETQYF.

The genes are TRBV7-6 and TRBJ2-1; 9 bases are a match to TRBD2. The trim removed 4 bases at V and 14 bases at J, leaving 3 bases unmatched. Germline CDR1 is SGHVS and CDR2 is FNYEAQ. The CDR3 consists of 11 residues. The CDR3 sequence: CASSSSGNKFF. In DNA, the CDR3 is TGTGCCAGCAGCTCTAGCGGGAATAAGTTCTTC.

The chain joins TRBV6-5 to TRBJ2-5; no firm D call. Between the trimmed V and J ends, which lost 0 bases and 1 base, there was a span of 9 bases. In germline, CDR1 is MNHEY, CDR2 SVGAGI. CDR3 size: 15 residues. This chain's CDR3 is CASSYSGRTQETQYF. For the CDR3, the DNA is TGTGCCAGCAGTTACTCTGGGCGGACCCAAGAGACCCAGTACTTC.

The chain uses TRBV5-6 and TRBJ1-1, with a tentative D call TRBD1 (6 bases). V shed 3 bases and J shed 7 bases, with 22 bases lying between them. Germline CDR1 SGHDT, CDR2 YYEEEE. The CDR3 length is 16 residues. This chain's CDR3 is CASSSEQGGVLGEAFF. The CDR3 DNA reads TGTGCCAGCAGCTCAGAACAGGGTGGGGTACTAGGTGAAGCTTTCTTT.

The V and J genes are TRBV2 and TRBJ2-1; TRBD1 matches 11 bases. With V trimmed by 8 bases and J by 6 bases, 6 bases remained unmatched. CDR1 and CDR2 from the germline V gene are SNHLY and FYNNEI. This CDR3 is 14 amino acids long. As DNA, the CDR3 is TGTGCCAGCGACCGGGACAGGGGGATCAATGAGCAGTTCTTC. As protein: CASDRDRGINEQFF.

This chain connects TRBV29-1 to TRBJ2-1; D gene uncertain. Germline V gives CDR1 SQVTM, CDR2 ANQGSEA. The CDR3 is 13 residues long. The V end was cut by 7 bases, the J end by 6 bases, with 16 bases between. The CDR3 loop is CSAAIDAPNEQFF. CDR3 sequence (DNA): TGCAGCGCTGCTATTGACGCGCCCAATGAGCAGTTCTTC.

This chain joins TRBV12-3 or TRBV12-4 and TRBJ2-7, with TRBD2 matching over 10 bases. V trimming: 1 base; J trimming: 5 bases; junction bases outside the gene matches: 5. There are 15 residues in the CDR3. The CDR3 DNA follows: TGTGCCAGCAGTTTAGGGCTAGCGGGAGAAAACGAGCAGTACTTC. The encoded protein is CASSLGLAGENEQYF.

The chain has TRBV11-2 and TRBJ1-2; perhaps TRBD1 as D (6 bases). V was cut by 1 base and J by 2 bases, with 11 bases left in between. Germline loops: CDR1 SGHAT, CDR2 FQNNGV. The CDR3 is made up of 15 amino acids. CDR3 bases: TGTGCCAGCAGCTTAGGGATACAGGGCAACTATGGCTACACCTTC. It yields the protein CASSLGIQGNYGYTF.